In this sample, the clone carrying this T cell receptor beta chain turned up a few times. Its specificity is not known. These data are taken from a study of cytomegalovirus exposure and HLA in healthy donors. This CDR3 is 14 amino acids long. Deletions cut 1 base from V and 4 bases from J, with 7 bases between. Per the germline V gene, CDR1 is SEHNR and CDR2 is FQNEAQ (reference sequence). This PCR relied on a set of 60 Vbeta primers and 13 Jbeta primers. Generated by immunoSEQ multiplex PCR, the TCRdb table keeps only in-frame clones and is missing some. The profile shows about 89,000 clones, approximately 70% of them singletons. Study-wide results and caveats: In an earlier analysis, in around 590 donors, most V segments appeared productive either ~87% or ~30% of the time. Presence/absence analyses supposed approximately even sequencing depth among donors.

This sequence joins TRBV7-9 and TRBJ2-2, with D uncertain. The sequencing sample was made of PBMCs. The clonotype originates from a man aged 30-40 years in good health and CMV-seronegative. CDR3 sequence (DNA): TGTGCCAGCAGCTTAGTTTCGAGCACCGGGGAGCTGTTTTTT. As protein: CASSLVSSTGELFF.